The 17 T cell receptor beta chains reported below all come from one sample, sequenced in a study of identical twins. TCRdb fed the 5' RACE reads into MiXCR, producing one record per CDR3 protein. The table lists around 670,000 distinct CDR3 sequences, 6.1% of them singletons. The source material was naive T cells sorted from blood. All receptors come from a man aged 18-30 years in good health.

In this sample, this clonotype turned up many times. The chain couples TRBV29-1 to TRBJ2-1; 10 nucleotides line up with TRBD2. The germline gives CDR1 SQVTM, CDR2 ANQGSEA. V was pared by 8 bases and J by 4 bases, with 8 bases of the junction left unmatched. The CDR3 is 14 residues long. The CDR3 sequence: CSPAGLATYNEQFF. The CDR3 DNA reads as TGCAGCCCCGCGGGACTAGCGACTTACAATGAGCAGTTCTTC.

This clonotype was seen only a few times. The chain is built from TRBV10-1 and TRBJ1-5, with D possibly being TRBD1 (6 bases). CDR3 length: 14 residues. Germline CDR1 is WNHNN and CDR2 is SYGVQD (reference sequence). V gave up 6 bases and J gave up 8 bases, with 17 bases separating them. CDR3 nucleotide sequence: TGCGCCAGCAGGAGGGGAGAGGGGGAAAAGCCCCAGCATTTT. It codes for CASRRGEGEKPQHF.

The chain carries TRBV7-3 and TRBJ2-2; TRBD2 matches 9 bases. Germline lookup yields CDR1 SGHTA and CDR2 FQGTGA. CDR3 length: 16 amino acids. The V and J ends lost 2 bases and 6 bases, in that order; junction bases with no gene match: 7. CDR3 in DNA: TGTGCCAGCAGCTTACTTCCTAGCGGGAAAGCCGGGGAGCTGTTTTTT. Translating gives CASSLLPSGKAGELFF.

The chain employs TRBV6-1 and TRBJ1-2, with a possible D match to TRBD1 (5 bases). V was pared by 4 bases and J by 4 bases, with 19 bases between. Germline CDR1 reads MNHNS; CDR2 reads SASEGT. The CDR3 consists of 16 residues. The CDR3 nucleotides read TGTGCCAGCAGTGGTGGGACGGATCCACTAATCTATGGCTACACCTTC. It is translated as CASSGGTDPLIYGYTF.

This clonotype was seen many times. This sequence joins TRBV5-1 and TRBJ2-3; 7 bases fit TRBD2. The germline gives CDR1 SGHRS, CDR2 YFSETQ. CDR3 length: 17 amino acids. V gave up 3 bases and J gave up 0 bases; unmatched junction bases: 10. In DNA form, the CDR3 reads TGCGCCAGCAGCTGGGGGTCCTCTAGCGGCAGCACAGATACGCAGTATTTT. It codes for CASSWGSSSGSTDTQYF.

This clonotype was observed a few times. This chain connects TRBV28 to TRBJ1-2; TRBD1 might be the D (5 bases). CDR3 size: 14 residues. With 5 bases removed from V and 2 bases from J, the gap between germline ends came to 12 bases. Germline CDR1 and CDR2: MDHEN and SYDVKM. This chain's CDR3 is CASSLPSGNYGYTF. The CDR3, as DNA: TGTGCCAGCAGTCTTCCCTCAGGGAACTATGGCTACACCTTC.

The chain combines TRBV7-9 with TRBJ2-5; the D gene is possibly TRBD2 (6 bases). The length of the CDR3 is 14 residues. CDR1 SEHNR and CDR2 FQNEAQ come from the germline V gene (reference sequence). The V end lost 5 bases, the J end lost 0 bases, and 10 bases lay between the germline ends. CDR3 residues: CASSQRTNQETQYF. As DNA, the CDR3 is TGTGCCAGCAGCCAAAGGACTAACCAAGAGACCCAGTACTTC.

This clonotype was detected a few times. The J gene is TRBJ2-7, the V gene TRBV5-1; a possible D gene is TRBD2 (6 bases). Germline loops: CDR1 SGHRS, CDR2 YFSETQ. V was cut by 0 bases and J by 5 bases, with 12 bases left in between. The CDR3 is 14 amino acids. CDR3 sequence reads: CASSLAALANEQYF. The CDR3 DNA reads TGCGCCAGCAGCTTGGCCGCTCTAGCGAACGAGCAGTACTTC.

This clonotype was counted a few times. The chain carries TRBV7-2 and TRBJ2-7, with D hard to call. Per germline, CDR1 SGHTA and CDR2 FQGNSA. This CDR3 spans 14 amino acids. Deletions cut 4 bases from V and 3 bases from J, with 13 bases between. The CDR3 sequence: CASSYRSQSYEQYF. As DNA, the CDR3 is TGTGCCAGCAGCTACCGATCACAGAGCTACGAGCAGTACTTC.

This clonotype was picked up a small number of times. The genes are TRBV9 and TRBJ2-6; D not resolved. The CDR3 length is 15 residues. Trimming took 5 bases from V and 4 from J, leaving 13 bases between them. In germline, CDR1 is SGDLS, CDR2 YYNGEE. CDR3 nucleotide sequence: TGTGCCAGCAGTGAACGCGCGCGCGGGGCCAACGTCCTGACTTTC. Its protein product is CASSERARGANVLTF.

CDR3 in DNA: TGTGCCAGCAGGGGGGCACTAACATCCTACAATGAGCAGTTCTTC. Its protein product is CASRGALTSYNEQFF. The gene calls are TRBV27 and TRBJ2-1; D is possibly TRBD1 (6 bases). CDR1 MNHEY and CDR2 SMNVEV come from the germline V gene (reference sequence). Trimming removed 6 bases from V and 1 base from J, with 13 bases in between. This CDR3 has 15 residues.

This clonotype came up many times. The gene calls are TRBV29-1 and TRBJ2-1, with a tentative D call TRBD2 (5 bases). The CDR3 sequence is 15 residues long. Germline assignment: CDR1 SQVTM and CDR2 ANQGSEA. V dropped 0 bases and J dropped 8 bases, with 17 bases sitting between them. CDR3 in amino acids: CSVEESSLNVDEQFF. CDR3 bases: TGCAGCGTTGAAGAGTCTAGCCTAAACGTCGATGAGCAGTTCTTC.

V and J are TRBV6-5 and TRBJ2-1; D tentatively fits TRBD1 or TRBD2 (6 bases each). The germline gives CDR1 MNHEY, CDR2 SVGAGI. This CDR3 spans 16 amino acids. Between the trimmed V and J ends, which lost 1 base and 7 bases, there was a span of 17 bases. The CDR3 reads CASSYFGGTLPNEQFF. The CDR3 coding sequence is TGTGCCAGCAGTTACTTTGGCGGGACACTCCCGAATGAGCAGTTCTTC.

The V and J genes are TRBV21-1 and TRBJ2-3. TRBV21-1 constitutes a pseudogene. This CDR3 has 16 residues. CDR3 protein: CASSKPYEGITDTQYF. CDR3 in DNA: TGTGCCAGCAGCAAGCCTTATGAAGGCATCACAGATACGCAGTATTTT.

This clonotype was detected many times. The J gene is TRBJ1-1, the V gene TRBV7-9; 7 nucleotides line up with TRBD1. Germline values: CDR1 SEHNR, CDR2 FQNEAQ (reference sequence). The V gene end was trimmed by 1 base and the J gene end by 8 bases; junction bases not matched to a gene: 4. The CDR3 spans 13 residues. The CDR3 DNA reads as TGTGCCAGCAGCTTAGTAGGGGGCGAAGAAGCTTTCTTT. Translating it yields CASSLVGGEEAFF.

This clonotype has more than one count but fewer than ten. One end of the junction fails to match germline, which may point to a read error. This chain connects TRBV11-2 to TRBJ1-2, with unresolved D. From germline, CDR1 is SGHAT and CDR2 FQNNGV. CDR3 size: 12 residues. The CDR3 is CVSSLDAGGYTF. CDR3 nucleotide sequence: TGTGTCAGCAGCTTAGATGCTGGTGGCTACACCTTC.

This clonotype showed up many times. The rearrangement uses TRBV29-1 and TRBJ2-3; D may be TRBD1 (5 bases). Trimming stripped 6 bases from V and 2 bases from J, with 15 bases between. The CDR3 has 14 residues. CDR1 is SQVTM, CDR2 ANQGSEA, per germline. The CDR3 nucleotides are TGCAGCGTATCCACAGGAGCCAACACAGATACGCAGTATTTT. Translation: CSVSTGANTDTQYF.